This entry describes one T cell receptor beta chain. Germline V gene sequence: CDR1 MGHRA, CDR2 YSYEKL. Deletions cut 4 bases from V and 0 bases from J, with 18 bases between. The CDR3 is 17 amino acids. Unsorted PBMC replicate PCRs used 300 ng DNA, 25,000 to 35,000 T cell genomes. Unsorted PBMC DNA underwent sequencing on ten immunoSEQ deep assay plates. The assay was immunoSEQ multiplex PCR, and TCRdb's table has in-frame clones only and misses some. The sample lists some 500,000 clones, roughly four fifths occurring once. Every contributor of samples was a Caucasian grown-up residing in Nashville, Tennessee. This specimen belongs to a study of shared clonotypes between healthy human individuals.

V usage is TRBV4-1 and J usage is TRBJ1-1; D remains ambiguous. The sequencing sample was made of PBMCs. The sequence was obtained from a woman in her thirties or forties in good health. Some clones in this sample may be carry-over from other donors' samples. CDR3: CASSPSVGGSLNTEAFF. As DNA, the CDR3 is TGCGCCAGCAGCCCATCAGTGGGCGGCAGTTTGAACACTGAAGCTTTCTTT.